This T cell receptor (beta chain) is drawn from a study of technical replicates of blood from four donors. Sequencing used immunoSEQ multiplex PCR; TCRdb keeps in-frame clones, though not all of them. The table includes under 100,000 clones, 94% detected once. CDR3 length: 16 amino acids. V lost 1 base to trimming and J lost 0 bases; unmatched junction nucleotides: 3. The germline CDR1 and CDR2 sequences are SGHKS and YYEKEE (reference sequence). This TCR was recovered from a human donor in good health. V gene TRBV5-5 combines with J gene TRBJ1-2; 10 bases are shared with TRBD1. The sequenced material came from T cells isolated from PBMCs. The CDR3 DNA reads TGTGCCAGCAGCTTGATGGGGACAGGGGCTAACTATGGCTACACCTTC. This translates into CASSLMGTGANYGYTF.